Listed below are T cell receptor beta chains from one sample, sequenced in a study of T cell responses to AZD1222 COVID-19 vaccine. Assay used: immunoSEQ multiplex PCR; TCRdb lists only in-frame clones, some missing. This sample has roughly 120,000 clones, with 90% to 95% found just once. The sequences come from peripheral blood, collected on day 0 of AZD1222 vaccination. Receptors were obtained from an adult in good health. Each CDR3 is given with its conserved first and last residue. The D gene is left open where the match is weak. Rows give clone size only sometimes, using once, few, many, or a class for an expanded clone.

D gene	V gene	clone size	J gene	CDR3 DNA	CDR3 protein
TRBD2	TRBV28	-	TRBJ2-5	TGTGCCAGCATCCGGGAGGGGGAGGGAGAGACCCAGTACTTC	CASIREGEGETQYF
-	TRBV29-1	-	TRBJ2-1	TGCAGCGTTAGAAGGACAGTGAGTGAGCAGTTCTTC	CSVRRTVSEQFF
-	TRBV6-1	-	TRBJ2-7	TGTGCCAGCAGTGAAGCAGGAGGGGTCCCCTACGAGCAGTACTTC	CASSEAGGVPYEQYF
TRBD1	TRBV5-4	few	TRBJ2-2	TGTGCCAGCAGAGGAACAGGGGACGGGGAGCTGTTTTTT	CASRGTGDGELFF
TRBD1	TRBV19	once	TRBJ1-2	TGTGCCAGTAGTAGCGGGGGACAGGGTCCCGTCGGCGGCTACACCTTC	CASSSGGQGPVGGYTF
-	TRBV9	-	TRBJ1-5	TGTGCCAGCAGCGAACGGGGCGTCAATCAGCCCCAGCATTTT	CASSERGVNQPQHF
-	TRBV28	-	TRBJ1-2	TGTGCCAGCAGTTTATCGGACGGGGGGGACCCAGCTAACTATGGCTACACCTTC	CASSLSDGGDPANYGYTF
-	TRBV20-1	-	TRBJ2-7	TGCAGTGCTAGTCAGGGATGGACCTACGAGCAGTACTTC	CSASQGWTYEQYF
TRBD2	TRBV5-5	-	TRBJ2-1	TGTGCCAGCAGGATAGCTAGCGGGAGGTTAAATGAGCAGTTCTTC	CASRIASGRLNEQFF
-	TRBV28	-	TRBJ2-2	TGTGCCAGCGCGGGTAGGGGGAGCACCGGGGAGCTGTTTTTT	CASAGRGSTGELFF
TRBD2	TRBV6-5	-	TRBJ2-1	TGTGCCAGCAGCAACCGACTAGCGGGATACAATGAGCAGTTCTTC	CASSNRLAGYNEQFF
TRBD1	TRBV5-1	-	TRBJ2-1	TGCGCCAGCCGCAGGACAGGGGGCGATGAGCAGTTCTTC	CASRRTGGDEQFF
-	TRBV3-1/TRBV3-2	-	TRBJ2-3	TGTGCCAGCAGCCAAGATCACGGCACAGATACGCAGTATTTT	CASSQDHGTDTQYF
-	TRBV2	-	TRBJ2-1	TGTGCCAGCAGTGATCGGAGCGGCGACGATTCGCAGTTCTTC	CASSDRSGDDSQFF
TRBD1	TRBV18	-	TRBJ1-1	TGTGCCAGCTCACCCACCGGGACAGGCACTGAAGCTTTCTTT	CASSPTGTGTEAFF
-	TRBV19	once	TRBJ1-1	TGTGCCAGTAGTATCGGACAGCTTGAAGCTTTCTTT	CASSIGQLEAFF
-	TRBV28	-	TRBJ1-1	TGTGCCAGCAGGGCCGGGAGGAGTAGGACTGAAGCTTTCTTT	CASRAGRSRTEAFF
-	TRBV11-2	-	TRBJ1-2	TGTGCCAGCTCCGCGGGACACCCAACCGATGGCTACACCTTC	CASSAGHPTDGYTF
-	TRBV18	-	TRBJ1-6	TGTGCCAGCTCACCGTCCCCAGACAGGAATTCACCCCTCCACTTT	CASSPSPDRNSPLHF
-	TRBV28	-	TRBJ1-1	TGTGCCAGCAGTTTCTTTGGATGGAACACTGAAGCTTTCTTT	CASSFFGWNTEAFF
-	TRBV9	-	TRBJ2-1	TGTGCCAGCAGCTCCGGAATTACCACCTACAATGAGCAGTTCTTC	CASSSGITTYNEQFF
-	TRBV28	-	TRBJ2-2	TGTGCCAGCGGTCAGGGGACCGGGGAGCTGTTTTTT	CASGQGTGELFF
-	TRBV10-2	-	TRBJ1-2	TGCGCCAGCAGTGAGTCAGGGGGACTTACGGACTACACCTTC	CASSESGGLTDYTF
TRBD1	TRBV2	-	TRBJ2-7	TGTGCCAGCAGGGTAGCAGGGGGCGAGCAGTACTTC	CASRVAGGEQYF
-	TRBV29-1	-	TRBJ2-7	TGCAGCGTTAGGACGCGTGGCTACGAGCAGTACTTC	CSVRTRGYEQYF
-	TRBV23-1	-	TRBJ1-2	TGCGCCACCCTTAGGGGAGCTAACTATGGCTACACCTTC	CATLRGANYGYTF
-	TRBV18	once	TRBJ2-7	TGTGCCAGCTCACCATCGGGGAGCTACGAGCAGTACTTC	CASSPSGSYEQYF
TRBD1	TRBV3-1/TRBV3-2	-	TRBJ1-4	TGTGCCAGCAGCCTGACAGGGGATGAAAAACTGTTTTTT	CASSLTGDEKLFF
-	TRBV14	-	TRBJ1-1	TGTGCCAGCAGCCGTACGGGACTAATCACCCCCCAGGCTTTCTTT	CASSRTGLITPQAFF
-	TRBV10-1	-	TRBJ1-5	TGCGCCAGCAGCAGATCAGGGCAGCCCCAGCATTTT	CASSRSGQPQHF
-	TRBV5-4	-	TRBJ2-7	TGTGCCAGCAGCTTGGATAGGTCCCACTACGAGCAGTACTTC	CASSLDRSHYEQYF
-	TRBV30	-	TRBJ1-2	TGTGCCTGGGACAGCGGCTGGAACTATGGCTACACCTTC	CAWDSGWNYGYTF
-	TRBV4-1	-	TRBJ2-3	TGCGCCAGCAGCCAAGCCCTCTGGGATACGCAGTATTTT	CASSQALWDTQYF
TRBD1	TRBV7-9	once	TRBJ1-3	TGTGCCAGCAGCTTAGCCAGGGGGATATGGGACACCATATATTTT	CASSLARGIWDTIYF
-	TRBV11-1	-	TRBJ2-1	TGTGCCAGCAGCCAGAGCGGTGGGTACTCCTACAATGAGCAGTTCTTC	CASSQSGGYSYNEQFF
TRBD2	TRBV10-3	-	TRBJ2-2	TGTGCCATCAGAAAGGGACTAGCGGGAGCCACCGGGGAGCTGTTTTTT	CAIRKGLAGATGELFF
TRBD1	TRBV5-5	-	TRBJ1-1	TGTGCCAGCAGCCCGGGGACAGGGGTGAACACTGAAGCTTTCTTT	CASSPGTGVNTEAFF